The rows below give T cell receptor beta chains drawn from one sample of a study of cytomegalovirus exposure and HLA in healthy donors. Clones were read by immunoSEQ multiplex PCR, and TCRdb kept only the in-frame ones, dropping some. Of 90,000 to 130,000 clones in the sample, 65% to 75% were seen once. The sample comprised PBMCs. These receptors were taken from a man between 25 and 39 years old in good health and CMV-seropositive. CDR3s include the opening cysteine and the closing phenylalanine or tryptophan. D genes are given only for firm matches. The size of a clone is reported for some rows only, either as once, few or many, or as a class for expanded clones.

J,D,size,V,CDR3,DNA
TRBJ1-1,TRBD1,NA,TRBV5-4,CASTPTHQGAFTEAFF,TGTGCCAGCACCCCTACGCACCAGGGGGCCTTCACTGAAGCTTTCTTT
TRBJ2-2,TRBD1,NA,TRBV25-1,CASSALGQGFTGELFF,TGTGCCAGCAGTGCGCTAGGACAGGGGTTCACCGGGGAGCTGTTTTTT
TRBJ2-3,TRBD2,NA,TRBV5-5,CASSQALAGTDTQYF,TGTGCCAGCAGCCAAGCGCTAGCGGGCACAGATACGCAGTATTTT
TRBJ1-3,TRBD1,NA,TRBV19,CASSRARDSGNTIYF,TGTGCCAGTAGTAGAGCAAGGGACAGTGGAAACACCATATATTTT
TRBJ1-4,NA,NA,TRBV28,CASSTLGGGLFDEKLFF,TGTGCCAGCAGCACCCTAGGGGGGGGGCTATTCGATGAAAAACTGTTTTTT
TRBJ2-3,TRBD1,NA,TRBV18,CASSPSQGVGDTQYF,TGTGCCAGCTCACCAAGTCAGGGGGTTGGAGATACGCAGTATTTT
TRBJ1-1,TRBD1,NA,TRBV7-6,CASSPQTGGELNTEAFF,TGTGCCAGCAGCCCCCAGACAGGGGGGGAGCTGAACACTGAAGCTTTCTTT
TRBJ2-1,TRBD2,few,TRBV5-1,CASSLEPSGKQFF,TGCGCCAGCAGCTTGGAACCCAGCGGGAAGCAGTTCTTC
TRBJ2-1,TRBD2,NA,TRBV9,CASSVSGLAYNEQFF,TGTGCCAGCAGCGTATCGGGACTAGCCTACAATGAGCAGTTCTTC
TRBJ2-1,NA,NA,TRBV10-2,CASSSREVGEQFF,TGCGCCAGCAGCAGTCGAGAGGTGGGTGAGCAGTTCTTC
TRBJ1-4,NA,NA,TRBV6-5,CASRPDRSTNEKLFF,TGTGCCAGCAGACCAGACAGGTCCACTAATGAAAAACTGTTTTTT
TRBJ2-1,TRBD1,NA,TRBV5-1,CASSLTGTNEQFF,TGCGCCAGCAGCCTGACAGGGACAAATGAGCAGTTCTTC
TRBJ2-1,NA,NA,TRBV6-6,CASTRGSPSYNEQFF,TGTGCCAGCACCCGGGGGTCCCCTTCCTACAATGAGCAGTTCTTC
TRBJ1-3,TRBD1,NA,TRBV7-2,CASSLWTGVGNTIYF,TGTGCCAGCAGCTTATGGACAGGGGTTGGAAACACCATATATTTT
TRBJ1-2,NA,NA,TRBV28,CASSFRDTNYGYTF,TGTGCCAGCAGTTTCCGGGACACGAACTATGGCTACACCTTC
TRBJ1-2,NA,NA,TRBV28,CASSRRGYTF,TGTGCCAGCAGTAGGAGAGGCTACACCTTC
TRBJ2-2,NA,few,TRBV5-1,CASSAGSNTGELFF,TGCGCCAGCAGCGCGGGATCGAACACCGGGGAGCTGTTTTTT